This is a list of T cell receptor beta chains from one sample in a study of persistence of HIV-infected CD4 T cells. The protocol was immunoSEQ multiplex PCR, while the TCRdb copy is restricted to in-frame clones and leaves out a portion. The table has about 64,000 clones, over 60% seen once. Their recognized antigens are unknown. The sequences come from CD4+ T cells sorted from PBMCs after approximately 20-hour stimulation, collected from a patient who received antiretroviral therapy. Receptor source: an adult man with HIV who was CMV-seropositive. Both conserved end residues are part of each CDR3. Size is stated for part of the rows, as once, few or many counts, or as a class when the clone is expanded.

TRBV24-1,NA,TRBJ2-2,CATSGLGQGANTGELFF
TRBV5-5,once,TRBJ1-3,CASSLPGTASGGNTIYF
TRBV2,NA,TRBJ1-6,CASRLGGRVSPLHF
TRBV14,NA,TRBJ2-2,CASSQERGHFTSPGELFF
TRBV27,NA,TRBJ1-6,CASSLSTGLDSPLHF
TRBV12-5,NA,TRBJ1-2,CASGSGRGDYGYTF
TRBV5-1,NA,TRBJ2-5,CASSPELAYETQYF
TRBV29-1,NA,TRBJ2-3,CSLTELTGRDTQYF
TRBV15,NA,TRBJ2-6,CATSRVSGSGANVLTF
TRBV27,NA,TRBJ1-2,CASSLRGEERGGYTF
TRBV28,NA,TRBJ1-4,CASSFIPGGLFF
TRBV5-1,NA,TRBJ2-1,CASSSGQSSYNEQFF
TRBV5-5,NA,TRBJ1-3,CASSPTYRVIVENTIYF
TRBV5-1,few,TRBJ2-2,CASSLYGVNTGELFF
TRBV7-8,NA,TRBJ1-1,CASSHSREPNTEAFF
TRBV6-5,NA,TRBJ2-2,CATRRGSDTGELFF
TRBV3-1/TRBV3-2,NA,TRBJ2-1,CASSLGGGPYNEQFF